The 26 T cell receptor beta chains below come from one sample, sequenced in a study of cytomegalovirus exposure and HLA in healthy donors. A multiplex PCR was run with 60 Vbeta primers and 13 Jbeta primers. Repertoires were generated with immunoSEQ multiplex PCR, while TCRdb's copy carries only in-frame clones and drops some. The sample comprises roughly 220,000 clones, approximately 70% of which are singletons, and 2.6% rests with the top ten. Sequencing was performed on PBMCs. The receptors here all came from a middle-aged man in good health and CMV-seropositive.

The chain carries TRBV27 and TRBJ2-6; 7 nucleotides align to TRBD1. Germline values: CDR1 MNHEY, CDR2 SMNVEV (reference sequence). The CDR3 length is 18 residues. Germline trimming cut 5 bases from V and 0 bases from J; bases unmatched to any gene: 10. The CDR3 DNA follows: TGTGCCAGCAGTGGAAAAGGGACAGTTCACTCTGGGGCCAACGTCCTGACTTTC. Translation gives CASSGKGTVHSGANVLTF. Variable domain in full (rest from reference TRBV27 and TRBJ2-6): EAQVTQNPRYLITVTGKKLTVTCSQNMNHEYMSWYRQDPGLGLRQIYYSMNVEVTDKGDVPEGYKVSRKEKRNFPLILESPSPNQTSLYFCASSGKGTVHSGANVLTFGAGSRLTVL.

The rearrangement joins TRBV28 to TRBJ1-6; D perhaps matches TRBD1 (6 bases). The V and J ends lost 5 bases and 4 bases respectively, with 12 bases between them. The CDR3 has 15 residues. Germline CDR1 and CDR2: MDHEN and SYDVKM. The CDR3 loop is CASSRTAVYNSPLHF. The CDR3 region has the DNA TGTGCCAGCAGTCGGACAGCTGTTTATAATTCACCCCTCCACTTT.

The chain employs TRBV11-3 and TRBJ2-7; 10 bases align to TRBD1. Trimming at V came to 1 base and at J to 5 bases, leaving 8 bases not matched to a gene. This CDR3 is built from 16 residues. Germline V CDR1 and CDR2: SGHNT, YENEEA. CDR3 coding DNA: TGTGCCAGCAGCTTAGGGTGGGGGACAGGGGACGACGAGCAGTACTTC. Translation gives CASSLGWGTGDDEQYF.

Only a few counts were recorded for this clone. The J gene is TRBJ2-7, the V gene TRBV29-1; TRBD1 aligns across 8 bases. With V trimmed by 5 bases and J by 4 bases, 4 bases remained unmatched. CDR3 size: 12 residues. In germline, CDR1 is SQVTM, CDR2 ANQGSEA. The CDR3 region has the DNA TGCAGCGTTCGGACAGGGAGGTACGAGCAGTACTTC. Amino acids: CSVRTGRYEQYF.

The CDR3 reads CASSFGGASFGRTEAFF. Here the CDR3 DNA reads TGTGCCAGCAGCTTCGGGGGGGCCTCTTTTGGTCGCACTGAAGCTTTCTTT. This chain connects TRBV5-6 to TRBJ1-1, with D possibly matching TRBD1 (6 bases). The CDR3 has 17 amino acids. From germline, CDR1 is SGHDT and CDR2 YYEEEE. The V end lost 2 bases, the J end lost 4 bases, and 21 bases lay between the germline ends. Combining the CDR3 with reference TRBV5-6 and TRBJ1-1 gives the whole variable domain DAGVTQSPTHLIKTRGQQVTLRCSPKSGHDTVSWYQQALGQGPQFIFQYYEEEERQRGNFPDRFSGHQFPNYSSELNVNALLLGDSALYLCASSFGGASFGRTEAFFGQGTRLTVV.

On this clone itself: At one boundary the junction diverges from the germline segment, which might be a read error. CDR3 nucleotides: TGTTCCAGCAGCACTCGGCGGAACGGGGGGTCCCGGGACGAGCAGTACTTC. Its protein product is CSSSTRRNGGSRDEQYF. This chain joins TRBV7-9 and TRBJ2-7; 7 positions match TRBD2. Germline V gives CDR1 SEHNR, CDR2 FQNEAQ (reference sequence). The CDR3 loop spans 17 amino acids.

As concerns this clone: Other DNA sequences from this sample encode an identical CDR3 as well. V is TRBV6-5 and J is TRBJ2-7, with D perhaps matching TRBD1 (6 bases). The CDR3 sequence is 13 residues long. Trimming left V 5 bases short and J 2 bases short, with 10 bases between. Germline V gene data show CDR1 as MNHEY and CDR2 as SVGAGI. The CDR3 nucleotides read TGTGCCAGCAGTGTAGGACAGACCTACGAGCAGTACTTC. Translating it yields CASSVGQTYEQYF.

CDR3 DNA sequence: TGCGCCAGCAGCCAAGATCCCGGGACAGGGGGCGCAAGGGGCTACACCTTC. This gives the protein CASSQDPGTGGARGYTF. V gene TRBV4-1 combines with J gene TRBJ1-2, with TRBD1 matching 12 bases. CDR1 and CDR2 from the germline V gene are MGHRA and YSYEKL. V gave up 0 bases and J gave up 8 bases; unmatched junction bases: 10. The CDR3 sequence is 17 residues long.

CDR3 nucleotide sequence: TGTGCCACCCAGACAGGGGCCTATGGCTACACCTTC. Encoded protein: CATQTGAYGYTF. The chain couples TRBV28 to TRBJ1-2; TRBD1 matches at 8 bases. This CDR3 contains 12 residues. With V trimmed by 10 bases and J by 4 bases, 5 bases remained unmatched. Germline loops: CDR1 MDHEN, CDR2 SYDVKM.

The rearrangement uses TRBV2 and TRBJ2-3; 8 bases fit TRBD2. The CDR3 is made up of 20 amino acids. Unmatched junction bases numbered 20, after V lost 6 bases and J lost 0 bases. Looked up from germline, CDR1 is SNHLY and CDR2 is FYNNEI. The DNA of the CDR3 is TGTGCCAGCAGGTGGGGTTGGCTAGCGGGCGCACGATCTAGCACAGATACGCAGTATTTT. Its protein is CASRWGWLAGARSSTDTQYF.

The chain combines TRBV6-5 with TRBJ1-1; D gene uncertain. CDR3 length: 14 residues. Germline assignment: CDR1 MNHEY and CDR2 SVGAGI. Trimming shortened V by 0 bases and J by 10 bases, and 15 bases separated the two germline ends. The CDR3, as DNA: TGTGCCAGCAGTTACTCGAAGGACGGCCGGGGAGCTTTCTTT. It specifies CASSYSKDGRGAFF.

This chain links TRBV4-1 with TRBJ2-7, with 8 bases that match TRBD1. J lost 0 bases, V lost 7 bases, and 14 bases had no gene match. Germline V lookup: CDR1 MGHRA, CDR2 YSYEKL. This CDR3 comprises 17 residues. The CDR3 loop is CASTLSGTGGGSYEQYF. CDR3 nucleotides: TGCGCCAGCACCCTATCCGGGACAGGAGGGGGCTCCTACGAGCAGTACTTC.

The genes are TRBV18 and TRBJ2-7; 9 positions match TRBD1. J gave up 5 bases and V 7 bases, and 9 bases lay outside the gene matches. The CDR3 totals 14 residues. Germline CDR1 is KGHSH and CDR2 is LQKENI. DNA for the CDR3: TGTGCCAGCTTCGAACAGGGGGCAAACAACGAGCAGTACTTC. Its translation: CASFEQGANNEQYF. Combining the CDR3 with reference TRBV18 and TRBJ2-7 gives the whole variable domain NAGVMQNPRHLVRRRGQEARLRCSPMKGHSHVYWYRQLPEEGLKFMVYLQKENIIDESGMPKERFSAEFPKEGPSILRIQQVVRGDSAAYFCASFEQGANNEQYFGPGTRLTVT.

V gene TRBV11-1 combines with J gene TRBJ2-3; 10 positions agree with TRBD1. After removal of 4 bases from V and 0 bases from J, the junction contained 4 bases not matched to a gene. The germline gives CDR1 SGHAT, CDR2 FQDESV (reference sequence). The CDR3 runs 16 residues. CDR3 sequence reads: CASSYRQGASTDTQYF. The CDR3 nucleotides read TGTGCCAGCAGCTATAGACAGGGGGCCAGCACAGATACGCAGTATTTT.

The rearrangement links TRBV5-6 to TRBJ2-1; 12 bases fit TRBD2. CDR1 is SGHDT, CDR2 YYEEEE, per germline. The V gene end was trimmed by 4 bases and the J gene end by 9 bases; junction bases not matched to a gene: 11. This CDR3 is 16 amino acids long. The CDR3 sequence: CASSPRASGGAGEQFF. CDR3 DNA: TGTGCCAGCAGCCCCCGCGCTAGCGGGGGGGCCGGTGAGCAGTTCTTC.

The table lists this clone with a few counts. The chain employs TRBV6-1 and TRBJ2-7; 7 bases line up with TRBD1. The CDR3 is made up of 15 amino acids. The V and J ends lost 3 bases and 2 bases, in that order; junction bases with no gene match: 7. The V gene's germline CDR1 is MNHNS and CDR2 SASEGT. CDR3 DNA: TGTGCCAGCAGTGAGGCGCCCGGGACAGCCTACGAGCAGTACTTC. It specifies CASSEAPGTAYEQYF.

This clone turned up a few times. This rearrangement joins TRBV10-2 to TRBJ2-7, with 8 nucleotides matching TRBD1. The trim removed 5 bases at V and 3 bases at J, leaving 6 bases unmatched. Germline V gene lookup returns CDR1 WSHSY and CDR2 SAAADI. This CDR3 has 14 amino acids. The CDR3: CASSQDRADYEQYF. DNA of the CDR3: TGCGCCAGCAGTCAGGACAGGGCAGACTACGAGCAGTACTTC.

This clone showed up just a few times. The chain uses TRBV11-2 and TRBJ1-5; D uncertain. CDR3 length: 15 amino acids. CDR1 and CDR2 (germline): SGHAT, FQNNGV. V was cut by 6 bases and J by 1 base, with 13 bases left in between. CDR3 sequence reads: CASSPDFSSNQPQHF. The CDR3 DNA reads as TGTGCCAGCAGTCCGGACTTTAGCAGCAATCAGCCCCAGCATTTT.

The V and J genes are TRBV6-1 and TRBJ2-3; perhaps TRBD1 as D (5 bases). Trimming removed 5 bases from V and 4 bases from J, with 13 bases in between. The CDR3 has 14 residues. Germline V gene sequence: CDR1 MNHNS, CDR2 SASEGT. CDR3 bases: TGTGCCAGCAGTCCCAGGGTTGGAGCAGATACGCAGTATTTT. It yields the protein CASSPRVGADTQYF.

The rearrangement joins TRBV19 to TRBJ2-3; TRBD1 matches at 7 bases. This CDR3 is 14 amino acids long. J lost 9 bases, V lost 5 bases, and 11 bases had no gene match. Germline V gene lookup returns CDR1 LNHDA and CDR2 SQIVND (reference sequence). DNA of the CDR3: TGTGCCAGTAGTTCGGGCGTTACAGGGGAGACGCAGTATTTT. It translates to CASSSGVTGETQYF.

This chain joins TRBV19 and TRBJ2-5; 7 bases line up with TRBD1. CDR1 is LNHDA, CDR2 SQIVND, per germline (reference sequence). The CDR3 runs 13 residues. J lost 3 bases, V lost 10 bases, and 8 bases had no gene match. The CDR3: CATASDREETQYF. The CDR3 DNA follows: TGTGCCACCGCCTCAGACAGGGAAGAGACCCAGTACTTC.

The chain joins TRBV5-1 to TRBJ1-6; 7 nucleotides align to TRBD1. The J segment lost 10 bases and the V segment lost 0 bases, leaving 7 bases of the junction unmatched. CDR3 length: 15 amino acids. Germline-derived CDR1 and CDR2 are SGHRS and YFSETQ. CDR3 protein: CASSLATGVESPLHF. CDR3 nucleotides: TGCGCCAGCAGCTTGGCTACAGGGGTAGAGTCACCCCTCCACTTT.

CDR3 region: CAISESGTAATEAFF. In DNA, the CDR3 is TGTGCCATCAGTGAGTCTGGAACAGCCGCCACTGAAGCTTTCTTT. The rearrangement joins TRBV10-3 to TRBJ1-1; D is unresolved. The CDR3 has 15 amino acids. Deletions cut 0 bases from V and 4 bases from J, with 12 bases between. CDR1 and CDR2 (germline): ENHRY, SYGVKD.

For the CDR3, the DNA is TGTGCCAGCAGCTGGAGAGTCACAGATACGCAGTATTTT. Residues: CASSWRVTDTQYF. The chain joins TRBV6-5 to TRBJ2-3; the D is unclear. Germline CDR1 and CDR2: MNHEY and SVGAGI. With 6 bases removed from V and 2 bases from J, the gap between germline ends came to 9 bases. The CDR3 length is 13 residues.

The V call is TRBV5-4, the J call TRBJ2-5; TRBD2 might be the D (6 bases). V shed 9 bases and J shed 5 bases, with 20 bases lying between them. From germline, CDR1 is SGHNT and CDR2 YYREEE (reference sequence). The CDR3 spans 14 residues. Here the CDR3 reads CATTPPSDRETQYF. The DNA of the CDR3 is TGTGCCACCACCCCCCCTAGCGATCGTGAGACCCAGTACTTC.

DNA for the CDR3: TGCGCCAGCAGCCTACTGACAGGGGCCAGCTCTGGAAACACCATATATTTT. This codes for CASSLLTGASSGNTIYF. The chain is built from TRBV4-1 and TRBJ1-3; 8 nucleotides line up with TRBD1. The CDR3 totals 17 residues. The ends lost 4 bases at V and 0 bases at J; junction bases unmatched: 8. Germline-derived CDR1 and CDR2 are MGHRA and YSYEKL.